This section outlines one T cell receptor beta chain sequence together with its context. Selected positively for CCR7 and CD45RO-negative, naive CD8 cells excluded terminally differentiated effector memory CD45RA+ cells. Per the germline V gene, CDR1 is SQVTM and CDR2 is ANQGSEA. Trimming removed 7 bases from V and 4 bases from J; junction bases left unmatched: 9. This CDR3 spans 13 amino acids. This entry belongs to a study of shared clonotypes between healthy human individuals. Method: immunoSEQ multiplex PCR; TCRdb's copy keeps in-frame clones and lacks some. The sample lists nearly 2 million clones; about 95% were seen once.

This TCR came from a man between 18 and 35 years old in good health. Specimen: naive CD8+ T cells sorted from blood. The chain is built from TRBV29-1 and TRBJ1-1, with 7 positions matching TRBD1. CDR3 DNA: TGCAGCGCTTCAGGCTGGGACAGCACTGAAGCTTTCTTT. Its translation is CSASGWDSTEAFF.